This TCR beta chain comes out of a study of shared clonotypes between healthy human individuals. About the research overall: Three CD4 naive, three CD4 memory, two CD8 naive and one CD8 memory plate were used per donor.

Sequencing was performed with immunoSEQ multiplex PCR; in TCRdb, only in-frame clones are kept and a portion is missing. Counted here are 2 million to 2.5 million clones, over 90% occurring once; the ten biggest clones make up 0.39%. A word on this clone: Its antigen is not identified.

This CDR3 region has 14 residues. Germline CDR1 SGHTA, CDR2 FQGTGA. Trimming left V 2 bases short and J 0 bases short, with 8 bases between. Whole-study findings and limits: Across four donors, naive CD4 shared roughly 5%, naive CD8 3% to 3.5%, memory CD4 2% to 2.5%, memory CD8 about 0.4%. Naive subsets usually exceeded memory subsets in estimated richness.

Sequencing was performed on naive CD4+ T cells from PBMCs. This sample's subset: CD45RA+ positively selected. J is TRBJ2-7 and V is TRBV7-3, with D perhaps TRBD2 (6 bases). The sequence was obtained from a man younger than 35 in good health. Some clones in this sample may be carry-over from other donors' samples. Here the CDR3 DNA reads TGTGCCAGCAGCTTAGGCGGGGACTCCTACGAGCAGTACTTC. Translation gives CASSLGGDSYEQYF.